Each of the 13 T cell receptor beta chains below was sequenced from the same sample in a study of control samples from healthy donors and cancer patients. Repertoires were generated with immunoSEQ multiplex PCR, while TCRdb's copy carries only in-frame clones and drops some. In the table there are about 75,000 clones, around 94% of which are singletons. The sequencing sample was made of blood. These TCRs come from a woman aged 40-49 years in good health.

This chain joins TRBV9 and TRBJ2-7; the D gene is possibly TRBD2 (5 bases). Germline lookup yields CDR1 SGDLS and CDR2 YYNGEE. This CDR3 is built from 15 residues. V dropped 4 bases and J dropped 0 bases, with 14 bases sitting between them. CDR3 DNA: TGTGCCAGCAGCCCGGGGAATCGGGCCTCCTACGAGCAGTACTTC. Protein product: CASSPGNRASYEQYF.

This chain uses TRBV7-9 with TRBJ2-3; no clear D gene. Trimming left V 1 base short and J 4 bases short, with 15 bases between. The CDR3 loop spans 16 amino acids. CDR1 is SEHNR, CDR2 FQNEAQ, per germline (reference sequence). This chain's CDR3 is CASSLGYGDIADTQYF. In nucleotides, the CDR3 is TGTGCCAGCAGCTTAGGGTATGGGGATATAGCAGATACGCAGTATTTT.

The chain has TRBV3-1 (or the pseudogene TRBV3-2) and TRBJ1-1, with D perhaps matching TRBD1 (6 bases). The CDR3 has 16 residues. The V end lost 4 bases, the J end lost 2 bases, and 17 bases lay between the germline ends. Germline assignment: CDR1 LGHDT and CDR2 YNNKEL (reference sequence). The CDR3 nucleotides are TGTGCCAGCAGCCTGGGGGGACAAATCCGCAACACTGAAGCTTTCTTT. This codes for CASSLGGQIRNTEAFF.

A note on this clone: A junction end diverges from the germline sequence, so it may reflect a read error. The genes are TRBV7-7 and TRBJ1-2; TRBD1 matches 7 bases. The CDR3 is 17 residues long. Germline V gene lookup returns CDR1 SSHAT and CDR2 FNYEAQ (reference sequence). CDR3 region: CASSRGDRDSPRYGYTF. The CDR3 DNA is TGTGCTAGCAGCAGAGGCGACAGGGACAGCCCTCGCTATGGCTACACCTTC. Full variable domain (remainder filled in from reference TRBV7-7 and TRBJ1-2): GAGVSQSPRYKVTKRGQDVTLRCDPISSHATLYWYQQALGQGPEFLTYFNYEAQPDKSGLPSDRFSAERPEGSISTLTIQRTEQRDSAMYRCASSRGDRDSPRYGYTFGSGTRLTVV.

V is TRBV24-1 and J is TRBJ2-1; 10 bases are shared with TRBD2. The V and J ends lost 2 bases and 9 bases, in that order; junction bases with no gene match: 6. This CDR3 comprises 15 residues. Germline loops: CDR1 KGHDR, CDR2 SFDVKD. The CDR3 nucleotides read TGTGCCACCAGTGATTCCGGGACTAGCGCGCGTGAGCAGTTCTTC. As protein: CATSDSGTSAREQFF.

The gene calls are TRBV7-2 and TRBJ2-3; 8 bases line up with TRBD2. The CDR3 runs to 16 residues. Germline V CDR1 and CDR2: SGHTA, FQGNSA. Trimming took 3 bases from V and 5 from J; bases not matched to a gene: 10. The DNA of the CDR3 is TGTGCCAGCAGCTTTCTTTTCGGGGGGGCCTTAGATACGCAGTATTTT. Its translation is CASSFLFGGALDTQYF.

The chain couples TRBV3-1 (or the pseudogene TRBV3-2) to TRBJ1-4, with 9 bases aligning to TRBD1. V gave up 4 bases and J gave up 11 bases; unmatched junction bases: 8. CDR1 is LGHDT and CDR2 is YNNKEL in the germline V gene (reference sequence). The CDR3 loop spans 14 amino acids. CDR3 protein: CASSLGQGGGKLFF. In DNA, the CDR3 is TGTGCCAGCAGCCTGGGACAGGGCGGAGGTAAACTGTTTTTT.

The chain carries TRBV9 and TRBJ1-4; D is unresolved. The CDR3 is 14 residues long. CDR1 and CDR2 from the germline V gene are SGDLS and YYNGEE. Trimming removed 2 bases at V and 3 bases at J, with 8 bases between. CDR3: CASSVSTANEKLFF. DNA of the CDR3: TGTGCCAGCAGCGTCAGTACGGCTAATGAAAAACTGTTTTTT.

The chain couples TRBV4-2 to TRBJ2-7; 12 bases match TRBD2. The CDR3 loop spans 18 amino acids. CDR1 is LGHNA, CDR2 YNFKEQ, per germline. V lost 4 bases to trimming and J lost 3 bases; unmatched junction nucleotides: 13. The CDR3 region is CASSPRTSGITRHYEQYF. In DNA form, the CDR3 reads TGTGCCAGCAGCCCACGGACTAGCGGGATAACCCGACACTACGAGCAGTACTTC.

This chain links TRBV6-6 with TRBJ2-2, with 9 bases that match TRBD1. CDR3 length: 15 amino acids. J gave up 6 bases and V 5 bases, and 7 bases lay outside the gene matches. Germline CDR1 is MNHNY and CDR2 is SVGAGI (reference sequence). The CDR3 spells CASSLTGGESGELFF. DNA for the CDR3: TGTGCCAGCAGTCTTACAGGGGGCGAATCCGGGGAGCTGTTTTTT.

The rearrangement uses TRBV18 and TRBJ2-2; 8 bases align to TRBD2. The CDR3 contains 16 residues. J lost 0 bases, V lost 4 bases, and 4 bases had no gene match. CDR1 and CDR2 from the germline V gene are KGHSH and LQKENI. The CDR3 sequence is CASSRSGGANTGELFF. In DNA, the CDR3 is TGTGCCAGCTCACGGAGCGGGGGCGCGAACACCGGGGAGCTGTTTTTT.

The chain recombines TRBV18 with TRBJ1-1, with 10 positions matching TRBD1. CDR3 length equals 17 residues. Germline V gene sequence: CDR1 KGHSH, CDR2 LQKENI. The V gene end was trimmed by 6 bases and the J gene end by 6 bases; junction bases not matched to a gene: 16. The CDR3 DNA follows: TGTGCCAGCTCCCCCACCGGGACAGGGGTGATTTACGCTGAAGCTTTCTTT. Its protein product is CASSPTGTGVIYAEAFF.

This chain's CDR3 is CASSPLVQGETEAFF. The CDR3 bases are TGTGCCAGCTCACCGCTAGTACAGGGTGAGACTGAAGCTTTCTTT. This sequence joins TRBV18 and TRBJ1-1; possibly TRBD1 for D (6 bases). Between the trimmed V and J ends, which lost 3 bases and 5 bases, there was a span of 16 bases. The germline V gene has CDR1 KGHSH and CDR2 LQKENI. The CDR3 consists of 15 residues.